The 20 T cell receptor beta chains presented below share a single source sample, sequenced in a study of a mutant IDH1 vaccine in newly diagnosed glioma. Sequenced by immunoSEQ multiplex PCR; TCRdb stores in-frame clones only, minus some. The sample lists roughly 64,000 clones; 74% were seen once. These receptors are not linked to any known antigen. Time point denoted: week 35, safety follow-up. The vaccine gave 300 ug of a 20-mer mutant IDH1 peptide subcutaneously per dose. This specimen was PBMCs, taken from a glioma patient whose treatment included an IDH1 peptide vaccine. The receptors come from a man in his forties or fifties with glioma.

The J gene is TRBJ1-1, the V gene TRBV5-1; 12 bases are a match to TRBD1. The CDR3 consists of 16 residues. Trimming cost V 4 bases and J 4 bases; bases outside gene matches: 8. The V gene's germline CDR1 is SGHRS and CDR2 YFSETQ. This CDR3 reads CASSRDRGLRVTEAFF. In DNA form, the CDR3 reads TGCGCCAGCAGCAGGGACAGGGGGCTGCGGGTCACTGAAGCTTTCTTT. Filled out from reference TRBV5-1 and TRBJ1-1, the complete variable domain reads KAGVTQTPRYLIKTRGQQVTLSCSPISGHRSVSWYQQTPGQGLQFLFEYFSETQRNKGNFPGRFSGRQFSNSRSEMNVSTLELGDSALYLCASSRDRGLRVTEAFFGQGTRLTVV.

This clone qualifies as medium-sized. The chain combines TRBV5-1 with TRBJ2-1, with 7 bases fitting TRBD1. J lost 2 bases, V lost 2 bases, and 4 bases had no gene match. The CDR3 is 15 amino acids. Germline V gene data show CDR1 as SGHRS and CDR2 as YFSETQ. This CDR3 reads CASSFEGAPYNEQFF. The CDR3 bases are TGCGCCAGCAGCTTTGAGGGGGCCCCCTACAATGAGCAGTTCTTC.

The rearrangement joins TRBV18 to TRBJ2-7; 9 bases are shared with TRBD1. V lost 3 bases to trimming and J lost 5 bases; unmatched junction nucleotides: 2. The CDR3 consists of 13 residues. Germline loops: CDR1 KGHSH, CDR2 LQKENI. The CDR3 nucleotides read TGTGCCAGCTCACCGAGGACAGGGGACGAGCAGTACTTC. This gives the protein CASSPRTGDEQYF.

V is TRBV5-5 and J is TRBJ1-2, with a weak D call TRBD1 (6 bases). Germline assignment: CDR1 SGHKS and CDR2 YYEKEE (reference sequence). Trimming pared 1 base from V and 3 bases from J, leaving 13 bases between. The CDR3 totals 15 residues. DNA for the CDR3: TGTGCCAGCAGCTTGTACAGGGAGACTTACTATGGCTACACCTTC. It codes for CASSLYRETYYGYTF.

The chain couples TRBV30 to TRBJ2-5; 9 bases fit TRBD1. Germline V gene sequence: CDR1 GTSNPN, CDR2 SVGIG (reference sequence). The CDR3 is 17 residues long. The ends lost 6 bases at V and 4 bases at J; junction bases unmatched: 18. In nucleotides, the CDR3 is TGTGCCTGTCAAATCTACCCGGGACAGGGAAGAGGAGAGACCCAGTACTTC. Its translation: CACQIYPGQGRGETQYF.

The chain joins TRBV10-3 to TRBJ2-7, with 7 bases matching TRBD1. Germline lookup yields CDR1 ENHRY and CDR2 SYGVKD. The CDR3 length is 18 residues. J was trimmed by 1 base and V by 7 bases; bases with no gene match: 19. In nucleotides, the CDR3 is TGTGCCATCATCTCGGTAACGGGACAGCGCCAAAATTCCTACGAGCAGTACTTC. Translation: CAIISVTGQRQNSYEQYF.

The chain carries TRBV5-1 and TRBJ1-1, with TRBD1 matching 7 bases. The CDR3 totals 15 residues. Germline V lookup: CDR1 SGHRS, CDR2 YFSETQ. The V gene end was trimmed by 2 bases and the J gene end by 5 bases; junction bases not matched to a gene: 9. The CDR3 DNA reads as TGCGCCAGCAGCTTCTTACAGGGGAGGGGGACTGAAGCTTTCTTT. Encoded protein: CASSFLQGRGTEAFF.

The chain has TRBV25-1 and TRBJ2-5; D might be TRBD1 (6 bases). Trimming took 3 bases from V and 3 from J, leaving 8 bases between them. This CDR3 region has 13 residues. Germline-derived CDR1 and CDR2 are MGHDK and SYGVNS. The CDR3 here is CASSEAGEETQYF. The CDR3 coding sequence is TGTGCCAGCAGTGAGGCAGGGGAAGAGACCCAGTACTTC.

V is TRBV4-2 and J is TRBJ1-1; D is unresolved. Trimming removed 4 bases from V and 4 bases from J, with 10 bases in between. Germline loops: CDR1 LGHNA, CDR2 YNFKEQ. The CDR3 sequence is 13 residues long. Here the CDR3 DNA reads TGTGCCAGCAGCCTTCGGGGTTTCACTGAAGCTTTCTTT. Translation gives CASSLRGFTEAFF.

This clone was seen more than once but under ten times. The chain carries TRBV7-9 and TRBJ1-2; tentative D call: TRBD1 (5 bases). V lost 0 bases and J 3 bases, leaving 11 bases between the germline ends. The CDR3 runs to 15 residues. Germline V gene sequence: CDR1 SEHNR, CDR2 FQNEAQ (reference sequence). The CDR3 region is CASSLASGGDYGYTF. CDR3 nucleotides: TGTGCCAGCAGCTTAGCGAGCGGGGGGGACTATGGCTACACCTTC.

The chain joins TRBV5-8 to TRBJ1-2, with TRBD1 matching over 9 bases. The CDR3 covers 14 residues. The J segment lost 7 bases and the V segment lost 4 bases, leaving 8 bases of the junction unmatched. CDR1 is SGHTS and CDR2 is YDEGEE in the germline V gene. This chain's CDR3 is CASSARDRVAGYTF. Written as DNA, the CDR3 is TGTGCCAGCAGCGCCCGGGACAGGGTCGCTGGCTACACCTTC.

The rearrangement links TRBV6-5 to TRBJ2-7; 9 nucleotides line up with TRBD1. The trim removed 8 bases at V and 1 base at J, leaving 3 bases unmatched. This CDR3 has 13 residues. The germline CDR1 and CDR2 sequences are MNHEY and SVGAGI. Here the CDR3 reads CASGQGNSYEQYF. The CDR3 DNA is TGTGCCAGCGGACAGGGGAATTCCTACGAGCAGTACTTC.

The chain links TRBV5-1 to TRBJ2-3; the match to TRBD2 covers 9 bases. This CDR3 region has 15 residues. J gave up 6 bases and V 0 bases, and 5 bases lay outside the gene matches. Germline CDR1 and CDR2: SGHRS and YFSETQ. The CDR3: CASSLVSGGYDTQYF. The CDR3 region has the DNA TGCGCCAGCAGCTTGGTTAGCGGGGGTTACGATACGCAGTATTTT.

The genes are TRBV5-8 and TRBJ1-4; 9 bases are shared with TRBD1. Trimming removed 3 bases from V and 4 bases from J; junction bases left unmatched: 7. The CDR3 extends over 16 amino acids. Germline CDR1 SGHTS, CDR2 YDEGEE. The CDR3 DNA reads TGTGCCAGCAGCTCCAACAGGGGGCTCAGTAATGAAAAACTGTTTTTT. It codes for CASSSNRGLSNEKLFF.

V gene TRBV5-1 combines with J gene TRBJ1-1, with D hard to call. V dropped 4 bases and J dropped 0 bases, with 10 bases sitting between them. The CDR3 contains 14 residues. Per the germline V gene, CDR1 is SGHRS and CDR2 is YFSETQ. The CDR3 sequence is CASSTGRLNTEAFF. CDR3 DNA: TGCGCCAGCAGCACCGGACGGTTGAACACTGAAGCTTTCTTT. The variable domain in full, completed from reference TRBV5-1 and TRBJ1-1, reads KAGVTQTPRYLIKTRGQQVTLSCSPISGHRSVSWYQQTPGQGLQFLFEYFSETQRNKGNFPGRFSGRQFSNSRSEMNVSTLELGDSALYLCASSTGRLNTEAFFGQGTRLTVV.

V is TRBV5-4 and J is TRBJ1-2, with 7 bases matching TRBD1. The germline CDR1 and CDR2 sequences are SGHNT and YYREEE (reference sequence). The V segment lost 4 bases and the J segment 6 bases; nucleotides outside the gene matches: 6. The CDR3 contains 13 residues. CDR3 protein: CASSPWTGDGYTF. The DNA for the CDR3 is TGTGCCAGCAGCCCGTGGACAGGAGATGGCTACACCTTC.

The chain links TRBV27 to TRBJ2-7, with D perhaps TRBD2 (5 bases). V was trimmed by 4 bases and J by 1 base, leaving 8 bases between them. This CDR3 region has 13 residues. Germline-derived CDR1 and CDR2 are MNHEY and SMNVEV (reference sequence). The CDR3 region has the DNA TGTGCCAGCAGTTCGGAGGATTCCTACGAGCAGTACTTC. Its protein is CASSSEDSYEQYF.

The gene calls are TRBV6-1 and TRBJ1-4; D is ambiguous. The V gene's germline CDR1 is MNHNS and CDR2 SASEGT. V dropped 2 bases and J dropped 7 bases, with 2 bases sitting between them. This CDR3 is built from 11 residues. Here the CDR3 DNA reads TGTGCCAGCAGTGAAACTGAAAAACTGTTTTTT. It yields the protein CASSETEKLFF.

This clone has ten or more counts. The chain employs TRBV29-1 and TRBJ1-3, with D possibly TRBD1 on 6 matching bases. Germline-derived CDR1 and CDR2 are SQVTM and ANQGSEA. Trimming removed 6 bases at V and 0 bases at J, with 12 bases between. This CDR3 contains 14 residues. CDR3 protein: CSVSGQTSGNTIYF. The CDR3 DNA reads TGCAGCGTCTCCGGACAGACCTCTGGAAACACCATATATTTT. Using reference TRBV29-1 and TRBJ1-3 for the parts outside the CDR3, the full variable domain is SAVISQKPSRDICQRGTSLTIQCQVDSQVTMMFWYRQQPGQSLTLIATANQGSEATYESGFVIDKFPISRPNLTFSTLTVSNMSPEDSSIYLCSVSGQTSGNTIYFGEGSWLTVV.

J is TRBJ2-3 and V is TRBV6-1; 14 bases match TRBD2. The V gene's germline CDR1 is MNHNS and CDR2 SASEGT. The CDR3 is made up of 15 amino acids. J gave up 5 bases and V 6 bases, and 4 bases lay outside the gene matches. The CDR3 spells CASSRTSGGLDTQYF. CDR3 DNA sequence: TGTGCCAGCAGCCGGACTAGCGGGGGGTTAGATACGCAGTATTTT.